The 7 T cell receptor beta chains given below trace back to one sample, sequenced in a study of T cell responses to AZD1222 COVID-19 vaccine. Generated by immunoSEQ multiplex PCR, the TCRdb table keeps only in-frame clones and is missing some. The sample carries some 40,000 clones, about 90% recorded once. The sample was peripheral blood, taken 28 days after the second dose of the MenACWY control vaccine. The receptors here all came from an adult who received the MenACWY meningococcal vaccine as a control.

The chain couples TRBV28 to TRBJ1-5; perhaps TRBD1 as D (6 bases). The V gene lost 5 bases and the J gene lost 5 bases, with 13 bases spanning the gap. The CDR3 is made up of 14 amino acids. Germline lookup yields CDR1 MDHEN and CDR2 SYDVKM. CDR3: CASSDTGIHQPQHF. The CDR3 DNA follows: TGTGCCAGCAGTGATACAGGGATTCATCAGCCCCAGCATTTT.

The CDR3 loop is CASSLTTSGFNNEQFF. The CDR3 bases are TGTGCCAGCAGCTTAACGACTAGCGGATTTAACAATGAGCAGTTCTTC. The V gene is TRBV7-3, the J gene TRBJ2-1, with 9 bases identical to TRBD2. The CDR3 is 16 residues long. The germline CDR1 and CDR2 sequences are SGHTA and FQGTGA. The trim removed 0 bases at V and 5 bases at J, leaving 5 bases unmatched.

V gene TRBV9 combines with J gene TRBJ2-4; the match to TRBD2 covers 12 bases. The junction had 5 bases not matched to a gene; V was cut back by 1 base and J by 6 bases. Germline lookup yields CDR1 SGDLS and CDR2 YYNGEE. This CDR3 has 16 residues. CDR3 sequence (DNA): TGTGCCAGCAGCGTACTAGCGGGAGGGCCGGGAAACATTCAGTACTTC. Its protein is CASSVLAGGPGNIQYF.

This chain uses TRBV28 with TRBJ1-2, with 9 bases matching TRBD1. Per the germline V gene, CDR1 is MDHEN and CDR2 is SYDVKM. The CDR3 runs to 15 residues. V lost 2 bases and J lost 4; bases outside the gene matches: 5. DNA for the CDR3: TGTGCCAGCAGTTTAGGACAGGGGCACGTCTATGGCTACACCTTC. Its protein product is CASSLGQGHVYGYTF.

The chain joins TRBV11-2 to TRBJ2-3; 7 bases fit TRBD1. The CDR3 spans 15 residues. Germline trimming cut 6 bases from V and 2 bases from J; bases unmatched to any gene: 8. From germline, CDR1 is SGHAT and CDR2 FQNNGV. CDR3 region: CASRTGQFDTDTQYF. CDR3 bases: TGTGCCAGCAGAACGGGACAGTTTGACACAGATACGCAGTATTTT.

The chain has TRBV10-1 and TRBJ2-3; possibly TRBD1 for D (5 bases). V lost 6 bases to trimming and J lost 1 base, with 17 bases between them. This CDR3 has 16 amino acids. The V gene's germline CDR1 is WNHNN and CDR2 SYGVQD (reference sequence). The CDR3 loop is CASRGPTAKRTDTQYF. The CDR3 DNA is TGCGCCAGCAGGGGCCCGACAGCGAAACGCACAGATACGCAGTATTTT.

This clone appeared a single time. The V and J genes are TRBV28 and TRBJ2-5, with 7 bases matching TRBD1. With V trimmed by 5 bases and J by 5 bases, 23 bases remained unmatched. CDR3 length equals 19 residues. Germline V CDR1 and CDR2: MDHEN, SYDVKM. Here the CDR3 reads CASSLRGSGQLTQGETQYF. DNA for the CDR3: TGTGCCAGCAGTCTCAGGGGGTCGGGACAGCTTACTCAAGGGGAGACCCAGTACTTC.